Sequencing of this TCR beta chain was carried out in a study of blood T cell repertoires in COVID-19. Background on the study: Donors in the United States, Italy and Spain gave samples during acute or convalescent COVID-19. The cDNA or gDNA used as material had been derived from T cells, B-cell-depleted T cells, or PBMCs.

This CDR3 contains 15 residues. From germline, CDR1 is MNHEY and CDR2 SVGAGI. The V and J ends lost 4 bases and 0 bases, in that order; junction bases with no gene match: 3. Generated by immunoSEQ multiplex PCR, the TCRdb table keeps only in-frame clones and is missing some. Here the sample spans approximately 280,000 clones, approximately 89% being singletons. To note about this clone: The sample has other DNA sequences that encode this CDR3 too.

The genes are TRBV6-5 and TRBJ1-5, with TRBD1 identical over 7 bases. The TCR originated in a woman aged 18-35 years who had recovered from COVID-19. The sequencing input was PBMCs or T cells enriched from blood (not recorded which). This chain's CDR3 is CASSSQGGSNQPQHF. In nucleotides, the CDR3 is TGTGCCAGCAGTTCCCAGGGGGGTAGCAATCAGCCCCAGCATTTT.